The 21 T cell receptor beta chains below all came from one sample that was sequenced in a study of cytomegalovirus exposure and HLA in healthy donors. 60 Vbeta and 13 Jbeta primers were used in PCR. Clones were sequenced by immunoSEQ multiplex PCR, and TCRdb holds only the in-frame ones, with some missing. This table has under 200,000 clones, under 80% appearing once. Sequenced material: PBMCs. The receptor source for this set is a man aged 40-49 years in good health and CMV-seronegative.

The rearrangement joins TRBV29-1 to TRBJ2-2; D uncertain. The CDR3 has 12 amino acids. Germline lookup yields CDR1 SQVTM and CDR2 ANQGSEA. The V and J ends lost 5 bases and 2 bases respectively, with 6 bases between them. In DNA, the CDR3 is TGCAGCGTTACCAGAAACACCGGGGAGCTGTTTTTT. This sequence encodes CSVTRNTGELFF.

The chain carries TRBV5-1 and TRBJ1-4, with D uncertain. The V and J ends lost 0 bases and 2 bases respectively, with 5 bases between them. The CDR3 is 14 amino acids. Germline values: CDR1 SGHRS, CDR2 YFSETQ. The CDR3 bases are TGCGCCAGCAGCTTGGAACAGACTAATGAAAAACTGTTTTTT. Residues: CASSLEQTNEKLFF.

J is TRBJ1-1 and V is TRBV5-1, with D unclear. The CDR3 is 14 residues long. The ends were cut back, 0 bases at V and 10 bases at J, with 16 bases in the middle. Germline CDR1 reads SGHRS; CDR2 reads YFSETQ. CDR3 sequence reads: CASSLADSANRAFF. The CDR3 DNA follows: TGCGCCAGCAGCTTGGCCGATTCCGCCAACAGAGCTTTCTTT.

This clone was recorded only once. The genes are TRBV5-1 and TRBJ2-1; TRBD1 is a possible D gene (6 bases). CDR1 SGHRS and CDR2 YFSETQ come from the germline V gene. This CDR3 is built from 13 residues. V was pared by 6 bases and J by 6 bases, with 13 bases between. This CDR3 is CASTLGAVNEQFF. For the CDR3, the DNA is TGCGCCAGCACCCTGGGGGCGGTCAATGAGCAGTTCTTC.

This clone was found once. The J gene is TRBJ2-3, the V gene TRBV9; maybe TRBD2 (5 bases). V gave up 3 bases and J gave up 2 bases, with 16 bases separating them. The CDR3 spans 16 residues. The germline CDR1 and CDR2 sequences are SGDLS and YYNGEE. CDR3 bases: TGTGCCAGCAGCGAGAGGGCAGCCCAAGACACAGATACGCAGTATTTT. Encoded protein: CASSERAAQDTDTQYF.

Only one count was recorded for this clone. The chain has TRBV7-2 and TRBJ2-3, with unresolved D. V gave up 2 bases and J gave up 6 bases, with 9 bases separating them. CDR3 size: 13 residues. Germline V gene data show CDR1 as SGHTA and CDR2 as FQGNSA. The DNA for the CDR3 is TGTGCCAGCAGCTTATCTGGGCCCGATACGCAGTATTTT. Its protein is CASSLSGPDTQYF.

The chain is built from TRBV27 and TRBJ1-5, with D tentatively TRBD1 (5 bases). The assigned J gene may be wrong: the sequence end matches TRBJ2-3 better. This CDR3 is 14 amino acids long. Germline lookup yields CDR1 MNHEY and CDR2 SMNVEV (reference sequence). CDR3 sequence (DNA): TGTGCCAGCAGTCCTACAGGTTTCAATCAGCCCCAGTATTTT. It codes for CASSPTGFNQPQYF.

The V gene is TRBV10-3, the J gene TRBJ2-7; D not certain. The CDR3 spans 11 residues. Trimming shortened V by 6 bases and J by 2 bases, and 5 bases separated the two germline ends. Germline-derived CDR1 and CDR2 are ENHRY and SYGVKD. The CDR3 here is CAIRSAYEQYF. As DNA, the CDR3 is TGTGCCATCAGGTCGGCCTACGAGCAGTACTTC.

V and J are TRBV21-1 and TRBJ2-7; TRBD1 is the table's D call and was not checked against the DNA. TRBV21-1 is labeled a pseudogene. CDR3 size: 16 residues. CDR3 sequence: CASSKVWGDRTYEQYF. The CDR3 DNA sequence: TGTGCCAGCAGCAAAGTTTGGGGGGACAGAACCTACGAGCAGTACTTC.

The rearrangement uses TRBV5-4 and TRBJ1-1; TRBD1 is a possible D gene (5 bases). The CDR3 spans 15 residues. The germline V gene has CDR1 SGHNT and CDR2 YYREEE (reference sequence). Trimming left V 4 bases short and J 6 bases short, with 19 bases between. The CDR3 sequence is CASSNLQGGWPEAFF. The CDR3 DNA reads as TGTGCCAGCAGCAACCTTCAGGGAGGTTGGCCTGAAGCTTTCTTT.

This chain links TRBV7-8 with TRBJ2-5, with 12 positions matching TRBD2. Trimming at V came to 5 bases and at J to 11 bases, leaving 9 bases not matched to a gene. Germline assignment: CDR1 SGHVS and CDR2 FQNEAQ. CDR3 length equals 14 residues. CDR3 sequence: CASSARRLAGAQYF. In nucleotides, the CDR3 is TGTGCCAGCAGCGCACGGAGACTAGCGGGGGCACAGTACTTC.

The V gene is TRBV30, the J gene TRBJ1-4; D remains unclear. V was trimmed by 2 bases and J by 3 bases, leaving 10 bases between them. The CDR3 runs 14 residues. From germline, CDR1 is GTSNPN and CDR2 SVGIG (reference sequence). The DNA for the CDR3 is TGTGCCTGGAGTACCGGGAGCCCTAATGAAAAACTGTTTTTT. Its translation is CAWSTGSPNEKLFF.

The rearrangement links TRBV4-1 to TRBJ2-7; 11 positions match TRBD2. The CDR3 contains 18 residues. Trimming removed 0 bases from V and 3 bases from J; junction bases left unmatched: 10. Germline V CDR1 and CDR2: MGHRA, YSYEKL. The CDR3 is CASSQDSTLAGGHYEQYF. The CDR3, as DNA: TGCGCCAGCAGCCAAGATTCCACCCTAGCGGGGGGACACTACGAGCAGTACTTC.

The rearrangement joins TRBV30 to TRBJ1-2; possible D gene TRBD1, 5 bases. Germline V gene data show CDR1 as GTSNPN and CDR2 as SVGIG (reference sequence). The CDR3 sequence is 14 residues long. Deletions cut 0 bases from V and 7 bases from J, with 15 bases between. The CDR3 nucleotides read TGTGCCTGGAGTGTACTTAGACAGACGGGTGGCTACACCTTC. Protein: CAWSVLRQTGGYTF.

The CDR3 protein is CASSFYGDTDTQYF. The CDR3 region has the DNA TGTGCCAGCAGCTTTTACGGGGACACAGATACGCAGTATTTT. The chain has TRBV7-3 and TRBJ2-3; TRBD2 is a possible D gene (5 bases). Trimming stripped 3 bases from V and 2 bases from J, with 9 bases between. Looked up from germline, CDR1 is SGHTA and CDR2 is FQGTGA. The CDR3 length is 14 residues.

This chain connects TRBV6-5 to TRBJ1-1; D may be TRBD1 (5 bases). V was clipped by 6 bases and J by 0 bases, with 8 bases between them. Germline CDR1 MNHEY, CDR2 SVGAGI. CDR3 length equals 13 residues. The CDR3 DNA reads TGTGCCAGCAGCCTGACAGTGAACACTGAAGCTTTCTTT. Translated: CASSLTVNTEAFF.

The genes are TRBV29-1 and TRBJ2-2; TRBD1 agrees at 7 bases. CDR3 size: 13 residues. Trimming at V came to 7 bases and at J to 2 bases, leaving 4 bases not matched to a gene. Germline-derived CDR1 and CDR2 are SQVTM and ANQGSEA. Here the CDR3 reads CSAGQQNTGELFF. Here the CDR3 DNA reads TGCAGCGCGGGACAGCAAAACACCGGGGAGCTGTTTTTT.

This chain connects TRBV13 to TRBJ2-1; 10 nucleotides line up with TRBD2. Per germline, CDR1 PRHDT and CDR2 FYEKMQ (reference sequence). J gave up 0 bases and V 5 bases, and 13 bases lay outside the gene matches. The CDR3 has 19 amino acids. CDR3 coding DNA: TGTGCCAGCAGCGGGGCCGTACTAGCGGGGACCCACTCCTACAATGAGCAGTTCTTC. Translating gives CASSGAVLAGTHSYNEQFF.

This chain uses TRBV28 with TRBJ2-2; D call uncertain. Germline CDR1 MDHEN, CDR2 SYDVKM. The CDR3 totals 15 residues. The V gene lost 4 bases and the J gene lost 4 bases, with 13 bases spanning the gap. CDR3 DNA: TGTGCCAGCAGTTCTCCCCCCGAGCTCACCGGGGAGCTGTTTTTT. Its protein product is CASSSPPELTGELFF.

This clone was recorded only once. V gene TRBV19 combines with J gene TRBJ1-2, with a tentative D call TRBD1 (5 bases). Trimming pared 6 bases from V and 4 bases from J, leaving 18 bases between. The CDR3 covers 15 residues. In germline, CDR1 is LNHDA, CDR2 SQIVND (reference sequence). DNA of the CDR3: TGTGCCAGTAGGAGCTCCGGCGGGGGAGCCTATGGCTACACCTTC. Translated: CASRSSGGGAYGYTF.

This clone was seen more than once but under ten times. V and J are TRBV28 and TRBJ2-3, with 9 bases matching TRBD1. This CDR3 has 14 residues. The germline V gene has CDR1 MDHEN and CDR2 SYDVKM. The trim removed 5 bases at V and 7 bases at J, leaving 7 bases unmatched. CDR3 nucleotide sequence: TGTGCCAGCAGTGGGACAGGGAGCTTAAATACGCAGTATTTT. Protein product: CASSGTGSLNTQYF.